This T cell receptor (beta chain) was profiled in a study of blood T cell repertoires in COVID-19. Original processing methods: Nucleated cell counts were estimated from reference gene primer amplification. Sequenced by immunoSEQ multiplex PCR; TCRdb stores in-frame clones only, minus some. V, J and clone size are taken as reported in that table, and D and trimming were inferred from the DNA itself. The data hold 60,000 to 85,000 clones, with around 70% observed a single time. This TCR was sampled from a man aged 70-80 years with acute or convalescent COVID-19. Material for sequencing was peripheral blood.

This chain's CDR3 is CASSPGPTGKHYEQYF. In nucleotides, the CDR3 is TGTGCCAGCAGCCCCGGTCCCACAGGAAAACACTACGAGCAGTACTTC. The genes are TRBV7-9 and TRBJ2-7; tentatively, D is TRBD1 (5 bases). V shed 5 bases and J shed 3 bases, with 20 bases lying between them. This CDR3 has 16 residues. Germline CDR1 and CDR2: SEHNR and FQNEAQ (reference sequence).